A selection of T cell receptor beta chains follows, all from one sample in a study of T cells expressing NK-cell markers. TCRdb re-called the 5' RACE reads and gives one entry per CDR3 protein, without DNA. Recorded for this sample: about 450,000 distinct CDR3 sequences. The sample taken for sequencing was blood T cells: a sorted CD56 or NKG2C T cell subset, CD4+ or CD8+ T cells, or bulk PBMC T cells (not recorded which). The source is a woman aged 18 to 75 in good health. CDR3s include the opening cysteine and the closing phenylalanine or tryptophan. The order of the fields is J gene, V gene, CDR3 protein.

TRBJ2-4	TRBV5-6	CASSTDVYPPGVQYF
TRBJ2-2	TRBV9	CASGKDRTNTGELFF
TRBJ2-1	TRBV27	CASTWRGSSYNEQFF
TRBJ2-5	TRBV10-1	CASSDMGGGETQYF
TRBJ2-4	TRBV10-3	CAISDALFAQYF
TRBJ1-6	TRBV7-6	CASSLGYTNSPLHF
TRBJ1-1	TRBV5-6	CASSFLVVRALNTEAFF
TRBJ2-5	TRBV12-3/TRBV12-4	CASRSGPGQGMETQYF
TRBJ2-3	TRBV4-2	CASSPPGQGGDTQYF
TRBJ2-1	TRBV12-3/TRBV12-4	CASSLFASSYNEQFF
TRBJ1-6	TRBV20-1	CSGTSYNSPLHF
TRBJ2-7	TRBV29-1	CSVILQEVGYEQYF
TRBJ2-5	TRBV6-5	CASSSRAGSETQYF
TRBJ1-2	TRBV5-1	CASSSALTLDGGYTF
TRBJ1-6	TRBV7-3	CASSRDRDSPLHF
TRBJ1-5	TRBV12-3/TRBV12-4	CASSPTGAQPQHF
TRBJ2-2	TRBV24-1	CATSDPRLAGRTGELFF
TRBJ1-1	TRBV5-1	CASGSLGDMNTEAFF
TRBJ2-1	TRBV5-4	CASSLGGWRNNEQFF
TRBJ1-1	TRBV7-2	CASSLAGQAVTEAFF
TRBJ1-1	TRBV20-1	CSASSQGTEAFF
TRBJ2-1	TRBV14	CASSLPDRVNEQFF
TRBJ2-1	TRBV19	CASSPEDSYNEQFF
TRBJ2-5	TRBV28	CATQTGEGDQETQYF
TRBJ2-5	TRBV7-2	CASNAGGSNQETQYF
TRBJ1-2	TRBV12-3/TRBV12-4	CASSLLGQYSGYTF
TRBJ2-1	TRBV29-1	CSVTSGTGGNEQFF
TRBJ2-2	TRBV25-1	CASSETRTNTGELFF
TRBJ2-1	TRBV6-2/TRBV6-3	CASTLRGSNEQFF
TRBJ2-7	TRBV28	CASSPPRQMEEQYF
TRBJ2-1	TRBV29-1	CSVYLRDNEQFF
TRBJ2-2	TRBV14	CASSRWGQPNTGELFF
TRBJ1-5	TRBV19	CASSTQGSNQPQHF
TRBJ1-2	TRBV4-1	CASRGTGSNYGYTF
TRBJ2-2	TRBV15	CATRGGTGWDTGELFF
TRBJ2-1	TRBV9	CASSVEGTRDDEQFF
TRBJ1-4	TRBV9	CASSVTGFSTNEKLFF
TRBJ1-1	TRBV6-2/TRBV6-3	CASSYVTGNTEAFF
TRBJ1-3	TRBV25-1	CASSRNDRGAVNTIYF
TRBJ1-4	TRBV5-1	CASSSSGGTEKLFF
TRBJ2-2	TRBV20-1	CSARSSGGNTGELFF
TRBJ1-1	TRBV19	CASTPWQGNTEAFF
TRBJ1-3	TRBV6-5	CASSYKGPGNTIYF
TRBJ2-1	TRBV9	CASSPGTSGSYEQFF
TRBJ2-5	TRBV25-1	CASSFRSASNQETQYF
TRBJ1-1	TRBV12-3/TRBV12-4	CASSLSRNTEAFF
TRBJ2-7	TRBV4-3	CASSPSSASLYEQYF
TRBJ2-5	TRBV12-3/TRBV12-4	CASLKHDRFALAGGPETQYF
TRBJ2-1	TRBV3-1	CASSQRQTRFSSYNEQFF
TRBJ2-2	TRBV15	CATSRDLLAGLFSGELFF
TRBJ1-4	TRBV6-1	CASTRTAQNEKLFF
TRBJ1-2	TRBV29-1	CSVRQGYGYTF